This T cell receptor (beta chain) emerged from a study of human T cells and chemical hapten exposure. This clonotype was seen ten or more times. Time point given: patch test 3, about 24 weeks after DPC sensitization. As to treatment: therapeutic diphenylcyclopropenone sensitization with weekly scalp DPC. Total RNA extraction was carried out from unfractionated whole blood. It was the library that attached unique molecular identifiers to individual cDNA molecules. TCRdb called the RACE reads again in MiXCR, with one record for every CDR3 protein. The sample has about 92,000 distinct CDR3 sequences; under 13% are singletons. This CDR3 region has 15 residues. V was clipped by 6 bases and J by 7 bases; unmatched bases: 9. The germline CDR1 and CDR2 sequences are MDHEN and SYDVKM.

The sequence came from a woman aged 25 to 39 with alopecia areata. Some clones in this sample may be carry-over from other donors' samples. The sample here was whole blood, taken in connection with sensitization to the hapten diphenylcyclopropenone (DPC). The chain carries TRBV28 and TRBJ2-1; TRBD2 agrees at 10 bases. CDR3 in DNA: TGTGCCAGCAGCCCTCTAGCGGGAGATGTTAATGAGCAGTTCTTC. Encoded protein: CASSPLAGDVNEQFF.